This T cell receptor (beta chain) was documented in a study of tumor and adjacent non-tumor tissue in lung cancer. General study points: Tumor repertoires had a smaller top 100 clone share than normal lung.

Germline assignment: CDR1 GTSNPN and CDR2 SVGIG (reference sequence). This CDR3 contains 13 residues. Trimming removed 2 bases at V and 7 bases at J, with 14 bases between. RNA was extracted from bulk tissue without any cell sorting. Chemotherapy-naive patients with new lung cancer underwent thoracic surgery in China, August–late 2014. The library came from three nested PCR rounds adapted from ARM-PCR protocols. TCRdb re-called the multiplex PCR reads with MiXCR, one entry per CDR3 protein. The top ten clones hold about 17% of a sample with tens of thousands of distinct CDR3 sequences, about 66% of them seen once. This clonotype was recorded at least ten times. Antigen unknown.

The sequenced sample consisted of lung tumor tissue. The receptor was derived from a man between 60 and 75 years old with non-small cell lung cancer. The chain is built from TRBV30 and TRBJ1-2; no reliable D call. CDR3 DNA sequence: TGTGCCTGGAGTCCCACCCTCAGGAGTGGCTACACCTTC. As protein: CAWSPTLRSGYTF.